This TCR beta chain was sequenced in a study of T cells in Graves' hyperthyroidism and ophthalmopathy. Authors of the study amplified TCR beta CDR3 regions from RNA transcripts. Initially, a first-round RT-PCR of the TCR CDR3 employed the HTBI primer set. From the multiplex PCR reads, TCRdb called clonotypes with MiXCR, one entry per CDR3 protein. This sample has around 450,000 distinct CDR3 sequences, with approximately 13% found just once. The CDR3 runs 14 residues. Germline CDR1 MNHNS, CDR2 SASEGT. Trimming left V 7 bases short and J 5 bases short, with 17 bases between. This clonotype occurred once. Stability of Graves' hyperthyroidism was defined as absent ophthalmopathy progression within 18 months. Based on clinical symptoms, serum thyroxine and TRAb, thyroid ultrasound and orbital computed tomography, diagnoses were reached. From approximately 9.3 ml of fresh peripheral blood, PBMCs were isolated.

The clonotype comes from a woman between 18 and 29 years old with Graves' hyperthyroidism. What was sequenced was blood. The chain recombines TRBV6-1 with TRBJ1-1; D is perhaps TRBD1 (5 bases). This CDR3 reads CASTNNRGATEAFF. The CDR3 nucleotides read TGTGCCAGCACTAACAACAGAGGGGCAACTGAAGCTTTCTTT.